Listed below are T cell receptor beta chains from one sample, sequenced in a study of blood T cells in healthy people across ages. In TCRdb, the 5' RACE reads were re-called with MiXCR into one record per CDR3 protein. Found here are hundreds of thousands of distinct CDR3 sequences, around two fifths of them singletons; the top ten hold roughly a fifth. The sequencing input was blood. The receptors originated from a man aged 55 to 70 in good health. Both conserved end residues are part of each CDR3.

V gene: TRBV7-9
CDR3 protein: CASSRRTGANSPLHF

V gene: TRBV10-3
CDR3 protein: CAIRNSGTSGKEQYF

V gene: TRBV29-1
CDR3 protein: CSVDRAAGETQYF

V gene: TRBV6-2/TRBV6-3
CDR3 protein: CASRGPVGETQYF

V gene: TRBV14
CDR3 protein: CVSSQAGGYTEAFF

V gene: TRBV7-2
CDR3 protein: CASSPTAGGYGYTF

V gene: TRBV10-3
CDR3 protein: CAISGFEVDTEAFF

V gene: TRBV21-1
CDR3 protein: CASSRRGGNEQFF

V gene: TRBV3-1
CDR3 protein: CASRWDRASPLHF

V gene: TRBV29-1
CDR3 protein: CSVAQANEQFF

V gene: TRBV7-6
CDR3 protein: CASSLAPSGVCSPLHF

V gene: TRBV6-2/TRBV6-3
CDR3 protein: CASTLAGLSHETQYF

V gene: TRBV20-1
CDR3 protein: CSASPLGGANTEAFF

V gene: TRBV4-3
CDR3 protein: CASSQDPRGRETQYF

V gene: TRBV5-1
CDR3 protein: CASYPGTGAYEQCF

V gene: TRBV29-1
CDR3 protein: CSVRGESGNTIYF

V gene: TRBV7-2
CDR3 protein: CASSLVLGGTEAFF

V gene: TRBV6-1
CDR3 protein: CASNRGSATNEKLFF

V gene: TRBV20-1
CDR3 protein: CSARGREGYGYTF

V gene: TRBV29-1
CDR3 protein: CSVDRDRGTYGYTF

V gene: TRBV18
CDR3 protein: CASSPTRDEKLFF

V gene: TRBV7-2
CDR3 protein: CASSYTGTSSDEQYF

V gene: TRBV27
CDR3 protein: CASKDPAGGRYEQYF

V gene: TRBV28
CDR3 protein: CASRRNGSPPHF

V gene: TRBV7-9
CDR3 protein: CASSLHLAGEAFF

V gene: TRBV29-1
CDR3 protein: CSVEEWTSEETQYF

V gene: TRBV15
CDR3 protein: CATSRESQETQYF

V gene: TRBV5-5
CDR3 protein: CASSLVLRGGIDEQYF

V gene: TRBV2
CDR3 protein: CASRGSGEKLFF

V gene: TRBV5-1
CDR3 protein: CASSLVPGASYEQYF

V gene: TRBV6-1
CDR3 protein: CASRPGQGSVYSNQPQHF